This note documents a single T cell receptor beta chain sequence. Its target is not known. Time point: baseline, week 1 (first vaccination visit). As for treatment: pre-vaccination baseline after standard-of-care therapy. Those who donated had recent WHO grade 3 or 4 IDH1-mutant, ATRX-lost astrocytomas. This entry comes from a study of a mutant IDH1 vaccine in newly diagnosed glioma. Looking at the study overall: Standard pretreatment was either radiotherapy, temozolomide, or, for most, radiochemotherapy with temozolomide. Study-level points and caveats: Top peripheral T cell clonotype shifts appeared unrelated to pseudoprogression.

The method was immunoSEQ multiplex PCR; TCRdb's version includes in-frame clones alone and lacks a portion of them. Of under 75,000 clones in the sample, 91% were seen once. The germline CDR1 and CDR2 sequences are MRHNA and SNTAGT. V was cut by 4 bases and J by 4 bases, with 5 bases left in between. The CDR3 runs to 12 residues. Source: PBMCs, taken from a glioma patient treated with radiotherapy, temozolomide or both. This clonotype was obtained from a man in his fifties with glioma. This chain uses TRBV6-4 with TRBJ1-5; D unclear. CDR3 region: CASSGVNQPQHF. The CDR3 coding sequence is TGTGCCAGCAGTGGGGTAAATCAGCCCCAGCATTTT.